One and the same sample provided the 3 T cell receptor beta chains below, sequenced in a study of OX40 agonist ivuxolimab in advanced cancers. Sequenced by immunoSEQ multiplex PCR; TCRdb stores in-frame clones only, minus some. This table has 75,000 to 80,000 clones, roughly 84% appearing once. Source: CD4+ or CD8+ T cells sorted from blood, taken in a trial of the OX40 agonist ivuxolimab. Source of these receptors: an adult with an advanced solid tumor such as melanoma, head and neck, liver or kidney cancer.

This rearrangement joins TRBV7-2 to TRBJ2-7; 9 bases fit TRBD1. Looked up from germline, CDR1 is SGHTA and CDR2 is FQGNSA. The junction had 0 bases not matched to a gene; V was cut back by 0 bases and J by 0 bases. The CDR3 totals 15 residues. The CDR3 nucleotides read TGTGCCAGCAGCTTAGCGGGACAGGGCTCCTACGAGCAGTACTTC. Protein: CASSLAGQGSYEQYF.

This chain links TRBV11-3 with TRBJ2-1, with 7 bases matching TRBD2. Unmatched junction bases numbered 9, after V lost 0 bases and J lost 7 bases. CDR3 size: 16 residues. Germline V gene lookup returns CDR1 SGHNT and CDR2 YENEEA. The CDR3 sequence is CASSLEVGAGVNEQFF. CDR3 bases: TGTGCCAGCAGCTTAGAGGTCGGGGCGGGAGTAAATGAGCAGTTCTTC.

The CDR3 sequence: CASTLSRQYSYSNQPQHF. The CDR3 DNA is TGTGCCAGCACCCTCTCGAGACAGTATAGCTATAGCAATCAGCCCCAGCATTTT. The chain couples TRBV28 to TRBJ1-5; possibly TRBD1 for D (5 bases). Germline V lookup: CDR1 MDHEN, CDR2 SYDVKM. CDR3 size: 18 residues. V shed 7 bases and J shed 0 bases, with 22 bases lying between them.